This TCR beta chain was identified during a study of shared clonotypes between healthy human individuals (dated by TCRdb to about 2020). Broadly, across the study: A few men and two women, aged 18 to 49 years, made up the cohort. Per donor, leukapheresis produced somewhere between about 0.94 and 9 billion PBMCs. For each donor, CD4 naive and CD4 memory were each given three plates, CD8 naive was given two plates, and CD8 memory was given one plate. To increase sequencing depth and limit assay-specific biases, different laboratories used diverse techniques to prepare libraries and sequence TCR repertoires. To estimate repertoire size and how much clonotypes are shared between individuals, the study performed deep sequencing of blood TCR repertoires from 4 to 6 healthy adults. Findings and caveats that apply to the study as a whole: Incomplete sequencing was indicated by rarefaction of sorted-subset datasets, despite the large sequencing depth. Naive subsets generally had larger estimated clonotype richness than memory subsets. Pairwise subsampling indicated that sequencing depth was expected to affect the degree of clonotype sharing among donors. Sampling was restricted to blood, and TCR repertoires in tissues likely differ from the TCR repertoires found in blood. The small number of donors limited the genetic and exposure-history diversity represented. Across four donors, roughly 5% of naive CD4, 3% to 3.5% of naive CD8, under 2.5% of memory CD4, and under 0.45% of memory CD8 clonotypes were shared. Compared with non-shared clonotypes, the clonotypes found in all four sorted-subset donors had higher generation probabilities.

Using the deep immunoSEQ assay, multiplex PCR amplified TCR CDR3 regions from genomic DNA. Extracted genomic DNA from each cell subset was spread evenly across all wells of several immunoSEQ 96-well plates, with each plate serving as a replicate. Each replicate PCR for sorted subsets received approximately 200 ng genomic DNA, equal to 30,000 or so T cell genomes. The purified libraries were quantified using a Qubit 3.0 fluorometer, sized with a Bioanalyzer 2100, and then quantified again using the KAPA Library Quantification kit. Every immunoSEQ 96-well plate was sequenced on a dedicated single-read 150-cycle Illumina NextSeq 550 flow cell. The original methods were these. The immunoSEQ output contained only junctional sequences without quality scores, so filtering could not match that applied to full-length reads. To assign V/J genes and CDR3, sequences were annotated against IMGT germline references using PyIR, a Python wrapper for IgBLAST v1.9. Reads with weak V/J assignments (E-value above 1e-6), missing CDR3, stop codons, out-of-frame junctions, or ambiguous translated residues were removed. V3J clonotypes were defined as sequences sharing the same inferred V gene, J gene, and CDR3 amino acid sequence. Percentage overlap between repertoires was calculated by dividing the number of shared unique clonotypes by the size of the smaller repertoire. Richness of each repertoire was evaluated using RTK rarefaction, the Chao1 estimator, and Recon v2.1 estimates of unobserved clonotypes. OLGA was used to compute generation probabilities for all TCRbeta clonotypes that the gDNA method yielded from several donors. In its TCRdb copy, this immuneACCESS table keeps in-frame sequences only and misses some clones. Where compared with another copy, unresolved V genes explain less than half of these, and the others have no known cause. The DNA was the basis for D and trimming; V, J and clone size are from that table. The sample table contains 900,000 to 1,200,000 clones; only one count was recorded for 70% to 80% of them. 0.61% of the sample comes from the top ten.

Healthy HIV-negative adults with no recently reported acute infections or vaccinations were included as donors. All donors were Caucasian adults living in Nashville, Tennessee, USA. CD4+ T cells were enriched by magnetic negative selection; naive cells were then positively selected on CD45RA, and the negative fraction formed the memory subset. Blood was collected by leukapheresis, and PBMCs were isolated by Ficoll-Histopaque density gradient centrifugation and then cryopreserved in liquid nitrogen vapor phase. Analytical flow cytometry was used to check the purity and quantity of every magnetically sorted T cell population. Genomic DNA was isolated from every sorted fraction and measured by UV absorbance on a Nanodrop 2000c. Details on this clone: There is no known antigen for this receptor. No base-level quality is on record; no much larger clone is a single base apart.

The germline V gene gives CDR1 as LGHNA and CDR2 as YNFKEQ. The CDR3 numbers 15 residues from cysteine through phenylalanine. The entry retains the CDR3 DNA only, 45 bases that are in frame from base 1. V is pruned by 3 bases and J by 1 base, leaving 3 bases of the junction without a gene match. The sequencing sample was made of memory CD4+ T cells from PBMCs. What this sample's cell subset or site label stands for: CD45RA-negative fraction. This TCR derives from a man aged 18-30 years in good health. Some clones in this sample may be carry-over from other donors' samples. Recombination joined TRBV4-2 with TRBJ1-1; 9 central bases correspond to TRBD1. The DNA reads TGTGCCAGCAGCCACCCGGGACAGGGGAACACTGAAGCTTTCTTT. Translated, this is CASSHPGQGNTEAFF.